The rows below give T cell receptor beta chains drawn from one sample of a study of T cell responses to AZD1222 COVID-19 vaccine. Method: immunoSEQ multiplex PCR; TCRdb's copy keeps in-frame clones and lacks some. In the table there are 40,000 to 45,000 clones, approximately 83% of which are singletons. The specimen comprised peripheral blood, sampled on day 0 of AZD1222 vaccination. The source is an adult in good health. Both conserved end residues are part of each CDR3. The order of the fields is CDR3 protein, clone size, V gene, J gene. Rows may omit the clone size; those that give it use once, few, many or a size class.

CDR3 protein: CASSVAGEETQYF
clone size: -
V gene: TRBV10-1
J gene: TRBJ2-5

CDR3 protein: CASRVGGYTF
clone size: -
V gene: TRBV2
J gene: TRBJ1-2

CDR3 protein: CAWSRYPGELFF
clone size: -
V gene: TRBV30
J gene: TRBJ2-2

CDR3 protein: CASSWDENSYNEQFF
clone size: -
V gene: TRBV7-2
J gene: TRBJ2-1

CDR3 protein: CASSYAGHDEQYF
clone size: -
V gene: TRBV6-5
J gene: TRBJ2-7

CDR3 protein: CASSHGRFGLSPLHF
clone size: -
V gene: TRBV3-1/TRBV3-2
J gene: TRBJ1-6

CDR3 protein: CASSLGGTQETQYF
clone size: -
V gene: TRBV7-9
J gene: TRBJ2-5

CDR3 protein: CASRRRAPEAFF
clone size: -
V gene: TRBV21-1
J gene: TRBJ1-1

CDR3 protein: CASSLSGTSGEQYF
clone size: few
V gene: TRBV27
J gene: TRBJ2-7

CDR3 protein: CASFTSGQGSAEKLFF
clone size: -
V gene: TRBV28
J gene: TRBJ1-4

CDR3 protein: CASSQGVAGGYTF
clone size: -
V gene: TRBV4-1
J gene: TRBJ1-2

CDR3 protein: CASSRRDSINEKLFF
clone size: -
V gene: TRBV13
J gene: TRBJ1-4

CDR3 protein: CASSRTGTGVTDTQYF
clone size: -
V gene: TRBV5-1
J gene: TRBJ2-3

CDR3 protein: CASSLVLAAYNEQFF
clone size: once
V gene: TRBV7-9
J gene: TRBJ2-1

CDR3 protein: CASSEGGSSGANVLTF
clone size: -
V gene: TRBV25-1
J gene: TRBJ2-6

CDR3 protein: CASSDLSRDTEAFF
clone size: -
V gene: TRBV25-1
J gene: TRBJ1-1

CDR3 protein: CASSPRVAAGYGYTF
clone size: -
V gene: TRBV18
J gene: TRBJ1-2

CDR3 protein: CASSSLAGAGELFF
clone size: -
V gene: TRBV5-1
J gene: TRBJ2-2

CDR3 protein: CASSPVAANYGYTF
clone size: -
V gene: TRBV5-1
J gene: TRBJ1-2

CDR3 protein: CASSGRDSSYEQYF
clone size: -
V gene: TRBV19
J gene: TRBJ2-7

CDR3 protein: CASSSHYANTGELFF
clone size: -
V gene: TRBV5-1
J gene: TRBJ2-2

CDR3 protein: CASASLGEKLFF
clone size: -
V gene: TRBV12-3/TRBV12-4
J gene: TRBJ1-4

CDR3 protein: CAWRRRDSANYGYTF
clone size: -
V gene: TRBV30
J gene: TRBJ1-2

CDR3 protein: CASSLLGETQYF
clone size: -
V gene: TRBV9
J gene: TRBJ2-5

CDR3 protein: CASSQVGQRNEQFF
clone size: -
V gene: TRBV4-1
J gene: TRBJ2-1

CDR3 protein: CASSPRDRGNTEAFF
clone size: -
V gene: TRBV7-8
J gene: TRBJ1-1

CDR3 protein: CASSLRGAREEKLFF
clone size: -
V gene: TRBV5-1
J gene: TRBJ1-4

CDR3 protein: CAVEGGNTEAFF
clone size: -
V gene: TRBV19
J gene: TRBJ1-1

CDR3 protein: CASSQGDSNQETQYF
clone size: -
V gene: TRBV3-1/TRBV3-2
J gene: TRBJ2-5

CDR3 protein: CASSFGREQYF
clone size: -
V gene: TRBV7-9
J gene: TRBJ2-7

CDR3 protein: CASRNSGENTEAFF
clone size: -
V gene: TRBV6-5
J gene: TRBJ1-1

CDR3 protein: CAWSVRLRPEEKLFF
clone size: once
V gene: TRBV30
J gene: TRBJ1-4

CDR3 protein: CASSPSGLEQFF
clone size: -
V gene: TRBV3-1/TRBV3-2
J gene: TRBJ2-1

CDR3 protein: CASSVGLAESYEQYF
clone size: -
V gene: TRBV9
J gene: TRBJ2-7

CDR3 protein: CASSLRDRVKGGEQYF
clone size: once
V gene: TRBV28
J gene: TRBJ2-7

CDR3 protein: CATSRDRQRNEQFF
clone size: -
V gene: TRBV15
J gene: TRBJ2-1

CDR3 protein: CASSVGGGPGNTIYF
clone size: few
V gene: TRBV9
J gene: TRBJ1-3

CDR3 protein: CASSQGRRGVQETQYF
clone size: -
V gene: TRBV3-1/TRBV3-2
J gene: TRBJ2-5

CDR3 protein: CASSPGSPEETQYF
clone size: -
V gene: TRBV18
J gene: TRBJ2-5

CDR3 protein: CACLWGQTYEQYF
clone size: -
V gene: TRBV30
J gene: TRBJ2-7

CDR3 protein: CAWNRGSSYEQYF
clone size: -
V gene: TRBV30
J gene: TRBJ2-7